This T cell receptor (beta chain) was identified in a study of blood T cell repertoires in COVID-19. Study information: Samples representing acute and convalescent COVID-19 were sourced from the United States, Italy and Spain.

Assay used: immunoSEQ multiplex PCR; TCRdb lists only in-frame clones, some missing. The table shows a few hundred thousand clones, with around nine tenths occurring only once. Individuals drawn from approximately 26 US areas were roughly 18 to 95 years old. CDR3 length equals 14 residues. Germline V lookup: CDR1 LNHDA, CDR2 SQIVND (reference sequence). V shed 2 bases and J shed 1 base, with 5 bases lying between them. This receptor was identified in a woman between 55 and 75 years old in a cohort exposed to, infected with or recovered from COVID-19 (not recorded which). V and J are TRBV19 and TRBJ1-4; D not certain. The material sequenced was PBMCs or T cells enriched from blood (not recorded which). The CDR3 loop reads CASSIKRTNEKLFF. For the CDR3, the DNA is TGTGCCAGTAGTATAAAGAGAACTAATGAAAAACTGTTTTTT.